This TCR beta chain was recorded in a study of T cells in Graves' hyperthyroidism and ophthalmopathy. Using RNA transcripts as the source, TCR beta CDR3 regions were amplified. During a first-round RT-PCR of the TCR CDR3, the HTBI primer set was used. Each CDR3 protein is one row after TCRdb ran MiXCR on the multiplex PCR reads. Among 650,000 to 850,000 distinct CDR3 sequences, 18% were seen once, and the ten largest hold 16%. This clonotype has ten or more counts. What it recognizes is unknown. The germline V gene encodes CDR1 LGHDT and CDR2 YNNKEL (reference sequence). Trimming cost V 2 bases and J 2 bases, with 6 bases left between them. The CDR3 contains 13 residues. Findings and limits, study-wide: The majority of expanded thyroid clonotypes above 0.001 also appeared in blood. The model's output predicted ophthalmopathy at a median of about 6.5 months prior to onset.

The patients, who ranged from 18 to 65 in age, presented with newly diagnosed hyperthyroidism lasting under 2 months. The chain links TRBV3-1 to TRBJ2-5; possible D gene TRBD1, 5 bases. Source material: blood. This receptor was obtained from a woman aged 50 to 60 with Graves' hyperthyroidism that later progressed to Graves' ophthalmopathy. The CDR3 nucleotides read TGTGCCAGCAGCCAACGACAGCAAGAGACCCAGTACTTC. Its translation is CASSQRQQETQYF.